This is a list of T cell receptor beta chains from one sample in a study of vaccination and CD4 T cells after COVID-19. Each CDR3 protein gets one entry after TCRdb re-called the PCR reads with MiXCR. There are tens of thousands of distinct CDR3 sequences in the sample; about 41% occur only once, and under 13% lies in the top ten. Their target antigens are unknown. The sample taken for sequencing was CD4+ T cells from blood, cultured in vitro. The receptor source for this set is a human donor who had recovered from COVID-19. Each CDR3 is given with its conserved first and last residue. The order of the fields is D gene, clone size, J gene, V gene, CDR3 DNA, CDR3 protein. The D gene is left open where the match is weak. Size values are once, few and many counts, or a class for expanded clones, and some rows have none.

>TRBD1|few|TRBJ1-1|TRBV12-3/TRBV12-4
TGTGCCACAGGGGGGCGGACTCACACTGAAGCTTTCTTT
CATGGRTHTEAFF
>.|few|TRBJ1-2|TRBV6-5
TGTGCCAGCAGTTACCCACAAGGGAGGTATGGCTACACCTTC
CASSYPQGRYGYTF
>TRBD1|once|TRBJ1-2|TRBV4-1
TGCGCCAGCAGCCAAGATAAGAACAGGGGGAATACGGGCGGCTACACCTTC
CASSQDKNRGNTGGYTF
>TRBD1|.|TRBJ2-5|TRBV24-1
TGTGCCACCAGTGATCCGACAGGGTTCCAAGAGACCCAGTACTTC
CATSDPTGFQETQYF
>.|.|TRBJ2-7|TRBV28
TGTGCCAGCAGCCCGGCCGGGACACAGACCTACGAGCAGTACTTC
CASSPAGTQTYEQYF
>TRBD1|few|TRBJ2-7|TRBV6-1
TGTGCCAGCAGTGAACCGGGACAGATTACCTACGAGCAGTACTTC
CASSEPGQITYEQYF
>TRBD1|.|TRBJ1-5|TRBV20-1
TGCAGTGCTTGGACAGGGAGCAATCAGCCCCAGCATTTT
CSAWTGSNQPQHF
>TRBD1|few|TRBJ2-5|TRBV4-2
TGTGCCAGCAGCCAACGAGACAGGGCCCAAGAGACCCAGTACTTC
CASSQRDRAQETQYF
>TRBD2|few|TRBJ2-7|TRBV6-5
TGTGCCAGCAGTTACGGTTATTTAGGGCTAGCGGGGACCTACGAGCAGTACTTC
CASSYGYLGLAGTYEQYF
>TRBD2|few|TRBJ2-3|TRBV7-3
TGTGCCAGCAGTTCTAGCGGGGGGGCCCCAGATACGCAGTATTTT
CASSSSGGAPDTQYF
>TRBD2|once|TRBJ2-1|TRBV20-1
TGCAGTGCCCTCGTCCGGAGCGGGAGCTCCTACAATGAGCAGTTCTTC
CSALVRSGSSYNEQFF
>TRBD1|medium-sized|TRBJ1-5|TRBV7-6
TGTGCCAGCAGCTTAAACAAACAGGGGACGCCCCAGCATTTT
CASSLNKQGTPQHF
>.|few|TRBJ1-5|TRBV28
TGTGCCAGCAGTTTATTGCCTATGTCGCTCAATCAGCCCCAGCATTTT
CASSLLPMSLNQPQHF
>.|.|TRBJ1-2|TRBV5-1
TGCGCCAGCAGCGTAACCGCAGGGGTTCCAGGCTACACCTTC
CASSVTAGVPGYTF
>.|.|TRBJ1-3|TRBV28
TGTGCCAGCAGTTTAAACCCAGGGGTAGGAAACACCATATATTTT
CASSLNPGVGNTIYF
>TRBD1|few|TRBJ1-1|TRBV5-1
TGCGCCAGCAGCTCACAGGGACAGGGAAACACTGAAGCTTTCTTT
CASSSQGQGNTEAFF
>TRBD2|.|TRBJ2-1|TRBV5-3
TGTGCCAGAAGCTTCCTAGCGGACTACAATGAGCAGTTCTTC
CARSFLADYNEQFF
>.|.|TRBJ2-7|TRBV7-2
TGTGCCAGCAGCTCAACTCAGGGTACCTACGAGCAGTACTTC
CASSSTQGTYEQYF
>.|.|TRBJ1-1|TRBV7-6
TGTGCCAGCAGCCTACAGGAGAACACTGAAGCTTTCTTT
CASSLQENTEAFF
>.|few|TRBJ2-5|TRBV5-1
TGCGCCAGCAGCCAGACCCCTAGCGCACAAGAGACCCAGTACTTC
CASSQTPSAQETQYF
>TRBD2|.|TRBJ2-1|TRBV19
TGTGCCAGTAGTATAGGACTAGCCGTATACTTC
CASSIGLAVYF
>.|.|TRBJ2-1|TRBV27
TGTGCCAGCAGTTTAGTTTTGGGTACCGATGAGCAGTTCTTC
CASSLVLGTDEQFF
>TRBD2|.|TRBJ2-7|TRBV2
TGTGCCAGCAGGGGACTAGCGGTTTACGAGCAGTACTTC
CASRGLAVYEQYF
>.|.|TRBJ1-1|TRBV15
TGTGCCACCAGCAGAGGCCGGACAGCCGGAACTGAAGCTTTCTTT
CATSRGRTAGTEAFF
>TRBD1|.|TRBJ1-5|TRBV7-2
TGTGCCAGCGCGAATTACAGGGGGCGCGGGGGCAATCAGCCCCAGCATTTT
CASANYRGRGGNQPQHF
>.|few|TRBJ2-5|TRBV6-1
TGTGCCAGCAGTGAAGTTAGCGCCTATACCTCCGGCCGTAGTCAGGGGACCCAGTACTTC
CASSEVSAYTSGRSQGTQYF
>.|few|TRBJ2-2|TRBV7-2
TGTGCCAGCAGCTTAGTCCACAGAACCGGGGAGCTGTTTTTT
CASSLVHRTGELFF
>.|few|TRBJ2-3|TRBV20-1
TGCAGTGCTCCTTCGAATTCAGATACGCAGTATTTT
CSAPSNSDTQYF
>TRBD1|.|TRBJ2-7|TRBV12-3/TRBV12-4
TGTGCCAGCAGCCCCACCGGACAGGGGGCTGCCGAGCAGTACTTC
CASSPTGQGAAEQYF
>.|.|TRBJ1-4|TRBV20-1
TGCAGTGCTAGAGATGGAGGCTCAACTAATGAAAAACTGTTTTTT
CSARDGGSTNEKLFF
>.|.|TRBJ2-4|TRBV14
TGTGCCAGCAGCCAAGTTCAGGCGGGCCAAAACATTCAGTACTTC
CASSQVQAGQNIQYF
>.|.|TRBJ2-7|TRBV19
TGTGCCAGTAGTAGGGCATCTCCGAGCTACGAGCAGTACTTC
CASSRASPSYEQYF
>TRBD1|.|TRBJ1-5|TRBV28
TGTGCCAGCAGGCAAGACAGGGGATGGGGTAGGGCCCAGCATTTT
CASRQDRGWGRAQHF
>TRBD2|few|TRBJ2-7|TRBV6-4
TGTGCCAGCAACCCTAGCGGGAGTTTCCCCTCCTACGAGCAGTACTTC
CASNPSGSFPSYEQYF
>.|few|TRBJ2-3|TRBV5-4
TGTGCCAGCAGCTCCCCCGCCGATGCGCAGTATTTT
CASSSPADAQYF
>TRBD1|.|TRBJ2-1|TRBV5-1
TGCGCCAGCAGCACGGAGGTAGTCGGACAGGGAAACAATGAGCAGTTCTTC
CASSTEVVGQGNNEQFF
>.|few|TRBJ1-2|TRBV30
TGTGCCTGGAGTGTACTACCAGAGATTAACTATGGCTACACCTTC
CAWSVLPEINYGYTF
>.|.|TRBJ2-6|TRBV6-5
TGTGCCAGCAGTTACTCACTGCCTGGGGCCAACGTCCTGACTTTC
CASSYSLPGANVLTF
>.|few|TRBJ1-2|TRBV15
TGTGCCACCAGCAGAGATCATAGCGGGGACGGCTACACCTTC
CATSRDHSGDGYTF
>.|few|TRBJ1-5|TRBV7-8
TGTGCCAGCAGCAACGGGCGGGCCCAGCCCCAGCATTTT
CASSNGRAQPQHF
>.|.|TRBJ2-1|TRBV7-9
TGTGCCAGCAGTAAAAGTGGGGGTGAGCAGTTCTTC
CASSKSGGEQFF